These T cell receptor beta chains were read from a single sample in a study of STAT5B mutations in CD4+ large granular lymphocyte leukemia. Clones were read by immunoSEQ multiplex PCR, and TCRdb kept only the in-frame ones, dropping some. Of approximately 35,000 clones in the sample, around 80% were seen once. Sequenced: CD4+ T cells from blood buffy coats. The receptor set was obtained from a human donor in good health. Each CDR3 is given with its conserved first and last residue. The D gene is left open where the match is weak. Clone size, where shown, is once, few, many, or a class for clones that have expanded.

clone size: NA
V gene: TRBV30
D gene: NA
J gene: TRBJ2-7
CDR3 DNA: TGTGCCTGGAGTGTAGGCCGGAGGTTGGGGTCCGCCTACGAGCAGTACTTC
CDR3 protein: CAWSVGRRLGSAYEQYF

clone size: NA
V gene: TRBV5-1
D gene: TRBD2
J gene: TRBJ2-7
CDR3 DNA: TGCGCCAGCAGCTTGGATGTGGCGGGGGGGCGGTTGGTGCAGTACTTC
CDR3 protein: CASSLDVAGGRLVQYF

clone size: NA
V gene: TRBV30
D gene: TRBD2
J gene: TRBJ2-5
CDR3 DNA: TGTGCCTGGAGTGGACTAGCTCTCCAAGAGACCCAGTACTTC
CDR3 protein: CAWSGLALQETQYF

clone size: NA
V gene: TRBV28
D gene: TRBD2
J gene: TRBJ2-4
CDR3 DNA: TGTGCCAGCAGTTGGGGCGGGGGGACCAAAAACATTCAGTACTTC
CDR3 protein: CASSWGGGTKNIQYF

clone size: NA
V gene: TRBV5-1
D gene: NA
J gene: TRBJ1-6
CDR3 DNA: TGCGCCAGCAGGGAGGGAGCCGCCTATAATTCACCCCTCCACTTT
CDR3 protein: CASREGAAYNSPLHF

clone size: NA
V gene: TRBV30
D gene: NA
J gene: TRBJ2-2
CDR3 DNA: TGTGCCTGGATCAAGGATGGCGGGGAGCTGTTTTTT
CDR3 protein: CAWIKDGGELFF

clone size: once
V gene: TRBV7-9
D gene: NA
J gene: TRBJ1-5
CDR3 DNA: TGTGCCAGCAGCCCGTCTCGGGATGGCAATCAGCCCCAGCATTTT
CDR3 protein: CASSPSRDGNQPQHF

clone size: NA
V gene: TRBV25-1
D gene: NA
J gene: TRBJ2-1
CDR3 DNA: TGTGCCAGCAGTGAATTTAGTTGGCAGTTCTTC
CDR3 protein: CASSEFSWQFF

clone size: NA
V gene: TRBV30
D gene: TRBD1
J gene: TRBJ2-1
CDR3 DNA: TGTGCCTGGAGTTTAGGACAGGGTGGGTATGAGCAGTTCTTC
CDR3 protein: CAWSLGQGGYEQFF

clone size: NA
V gene: TRBV5-1
D gene: NA
J gene: TRBJ2-2
CDR3 DNA: TGCGCCAGCAGTCCCGACTCCGGGGAGCTGTTTTTT
CDR3 protein: CASSPDSGELFF

clone size: NA
V gene: TRBV6-1
D gene: NA
J gene: TRBJ2-7
CDR3 DNA: TGTGCCAGCAGTGAAGGCGTCGAGCAGTACTTC
CDR3 protein: CASSEGVEQYF

clone size: NA
V gene: TRBV7-2
D gene: NA
J gene: TRBJ2-1
CDR3 DNA: TGTGCCAGCAGCTTCGGGCCCGCCAATGAGCAGTTCTTC
CDR3 protein: CASSFGPANEQFF

clone size: NA
V gene: TRBV9
D gene: NA
J gene: TRBJ2-2
CDR3 DNA: TGTGCCAGCAGCGTAGCTACTACGGCACTCACCGGGGAGCTGTTTTTT
CDR3 protein: CASSVATTALTGELFF

clone size: NA
V gene: TRBV2
D gene: TRBD1
J gene: TRBJ2-5
CDR3 DNA: TGTGCCAGCAAGTGGGCAGGGGGAGCGGAGACCCAGTACTTC
CDR3 protein: CASKWAGGAETQYF

clone size: NA
V gene: TRBV5-6
D gene: NA
J gene: TRBJ1-1
CDR3 DNA: TGTGCCAGCAGCTTCCTAGACAGGGAAGCTTTCTTT
CDR3 protein: CASSFLDREAFF

clone size: NA
V gene: TRBV6-5
D gene: NA
J gene: TRBJ1-2
CDR3 DNA: TGTGCCAGCTTGGGCAGGGAAGCTAACTATGGCTACACCTTC
CDR3 protein: CASLGREANYGYTF

clone size: NA
V gene: TRBV14
D gene: NA
J gene: TRBJ1-2
CDR3 DNA: TGTGCCAGCAGCCAAGCTAACTATGGCTACACCTTC
CDR3 protein: CASSQANYGYTF

clone size: NA
V gene: TRBV25-1
D gene: NA
J gene: TRBJ1-1
CDR3 DNA: TGTGCCAGCAGTGAAGTCGGAGGCATAGACACTGAAGCTTTCTTT
CDR3 protein: CASSEVGGIDTEAFF

clone size: NA
V gene: TRBV7-9
D gene: NA
J gene: TRBJ1-2
CDR3 DNA: TGTGCCAGCAGCCGGGACGGACAGATCTATGGCTACACCTTC
CDR3 protein: CASSRDGQIYGYTF

clone size: NA
V gene: TRBV6-1
D gene: NA
J gene: TRBJ2-3
CDR3 DNA: TGTGCCAGCAGTGACCTCGCGGCGTCCACAGATACGCAGTATTTT
CDR3 protein: CASSDLAASTDTQYF

clone size: NA
V gene: TRBV9
D gene: TRBD1
J gene: TRBJ2-2
CDR3 DNA: TGTGCCAGCAGCAACCGGGACAGGGTAACCGGGGAGCTGTTTTTT
CDR3 protein: CASSNRDRVTGELFF

clone size: NA
V gene: TRBV9
D gene: NA
J gene: TRBJ1-1
CDR3 DNA: TGTGCCAGCAGCCCCCGGCCCGCTGATGGGACTGAAGCTTTCTTT
CDR3 protein: CASSPRPADGTEAFF

clone size: NA
V gene: TRBV30
D gene: NA
J gene: TRBJ1-6
CDR3 DNA: TGTGCCTGGAGTGTAGGGTCCCCCCTCCACTTT
CDR3 protein: CAWSVGSPLHF

clone size: NA
V gene: TRBV4-1
D gene: NA
J gene: TRBJ2-5
CDR3 DNA: TGCGCCAGCAGCCAATCCCTCTTCCAAGAGACCCAGTACTTC
CDR3 protein: CASSQSLFQETQYF

clone size: NA
V gene: TRBV6-5
D gene: TRBD1
J gene: TRBJ2-7
CDR3 DNA: TGTGCCAGCAGTCGCGACAGGGGCTACGTGTACGAGCAGTACTTC
CDR3 protein: CASSRDRGYVYEQYF

clone size: NA
V gene: TRBV11-2
D gene: TRBD1
J gene: TRBJ1-6
CDR3 DNA: TGTGCCAGCAGCCCGCGACAGGGGAATAATTCACCCCTCCACTTT
CDR3 protein: CASSPRQGNNSPLHF

clone size: NA
V gene: TRBV11-2
D gene: NA
J gene: TRBJ1-5
CDR3 DNA: TGTGCCAGCAGCTTAGAGGGGGGGGGTTTCAATCAGCCCCAGCATTTT
CDR3 protein: CASSLEGGGFNQPQHF

clone size: NA
V gene: TRBV6-6
D gene: NA
J gene: TRBJ2-5
CDR3 DNA: TGTGCCAGCAGTTACCGTCCTAGGTGGGAAGAGACCCAGTACTTC
CDR3 protein: CASSYRPRWEETQYF

clone size: NA
V gene: TRBV10-2
D gene: NA
J gene: TRBJ1-6
CDR3 DNA: TGCGCCAGCGGGAAAGGTTATAATTCACCCCTCCACTTT
CDR3 protein: CASGKGYNSPLHF

clone size: NA
V gene: TRBV7-9
D gene: TRBD1
J gene: TRBJ1-1
CDR3 DNA: TGTGCCAGCAGCCCCCTAGGACAGGGAGGACCTGAAGCTTTCTTT
CDR3 protein: CASSPLGQGGPEAFF

clone size: NA
V gene: TRBV5-1
D gene: TRBD1
J gene: TRBJ1-1
CDR3 DNA: TGCGCCAGCAGCTTGATGGGACAGGATATGAACACTGAAGCTTTCTTT
CDR3 protein: CASSLMGQDMNTEAFF

clone size: NA
V gene: TRBV5-1
D gene: NA
J gene: TRBJ1-1
CDR3 DNA: TGCGCCAGCAGCTGGACGACTGGGAACACTGAAGCTTTCTTT
CDR3 protein: CASSWTTGNTEAFF

clone size: NA
V gene: TRBV11-2
D gene: NA
J gene: TRBJ1-2
CDR3 DNA: TGTGCCAGCAGCTTATCGGTCGGCCGGCATAGGTGCACCTTC
CDR3 protein: CASSLSVGRHRCTF

clone size: NA
V gene: TRBV30
D gene: NA
J gene: TRBJ2-3
CDR3 DNA: TGTGCCTGGACACCCCGGACTCGTTTTGCGGCAGATACGCAGTATTTT
CDR3 protein: CAWTPRTRFAADTQYF

clone size: NA
V gene: TRBV7-2
D gene: NA
J gene: TRBJ1-1
CDR3 DNA: TGTGCCAGCAGCTTATCATTCCGGGACACTGAAGCTTTCTTT
CDR3 protein: CASSLSFRDTEAFF

clone size: NA
V gene: TRBV5-4
D gene: NA
J gene: TRBJ1-4
CDR3 DNA: TGTGCCAGCAGCTTAGAACCCGGGCCCCGGAGTGAAAAACTGTTTTTT
CDR3 protein: CASSLEPGPRSEKLFF

clone size: NA
V gene: TRBV10-2
D gene: NA
J gene: TRBJ2-7
CDR3 DNA: TGCGCCAGCAGTGAGGAAGCGACCTCCTCCTACGAGCAGTACTTC
CDR3 protein: CASSEEATSSYEQYF

clone size: NA
V gene: TRBV5-8
D gene: TRBD2
J gene: TRBJ2-1
CDR3 DNA: TGTGCCAGCAGCTCAGACATTAGCGGGGGGGCCGGGAATGAGCAGTTCTTC
CDR3 protein: CASSSDISGGAGNEQFF

clone size: NA
V gene: TRBV27
D gene: NA
J gene: TRBJ1-2
CDR3 DNA: TGTGCCAGCAGCGAACAGGGATCCTATGGCTACACCTTC
CDR3 protein: CASSEQGSYGYTF

clone size: NA
V gene: TRBV18
D gene: NA
J gene: TRBJ2-7
CDR3 DNA: TGTGCCAGCTCACCCGACAGCAGCTCCTACGAGCAGTACTTC
CDR3 protein: CASSPDSSSYEQYF

clone size: NA
V gene: TRBV2
D gene: NA
J gene: TRBJ2-5
CDR3 DNA: TGTGCCAGCAGAGGGGCCCCGGGAGAGACCCAGTACTTC
CDR3 protein: CASRGAPGETQYF

clone size: NA
V gene: TRBV27
D gene: NA
J gene: TRBJ2-7
CDR3 DNA: TGTGCCAGCAGTACCCGATGGACGGGCTCCTACGAGCAGTACTTC
CDR3 protein: CASSTRWTGSYEQYF

clone size: NA
V gene: TRBV5-1
D gene: NA
J gene: TRBJ1-1
CDR3 DNA: TGCGCCAGCAGCTTGTACGTCATGAACACTGAAGCTTTCTTT
CDR3 protein: CASSLYVMNTEAFF

clone size: NA
V gene: TRBV19
D gene: TRBD1
J gene: TRBJ1-1
CDR3 DNA: TGTGCCAGTAGTATGGGAGACCGGACAGGGAGAGCTTTCTTT
CDR3 protein: CASSMGDRTGRAFF

clone size: few
V gene: TRBV2
D gene: NA
J gene: TRBJ1-2
CDR3 DNA: TGTGCCAGCAGTGGGCGGACGGCAGGCTACACCTTC
CDR3 protein: CASSGRTAGYTF

clone size: NA
V gene: TRBV4-2
D gene: TRBD2
J gene: TRBJ2-1
CDR3 DNA: TGTGCCAGCAGCCAAGATCAGGGTCGCGGGGGGGCGGGGAATGAGCAGTTCTTC
CDR3 protein: CASSQDQGRGGAGNEQFF

clone size: few
V gene: TRBV7-9
D gene: NA
J gene: TRBJ2-2
CDR3 DNA: TGTGCCAGCAGCTTATTGAGACTAGTCCCAAACACCGGGGAGCTGTTTTTT
CDR3 protein: CASSLLRLVPNTGELFF

clone size: few
V gene: TRBV4-1
D gene: NA
J gene: TRBJ2-7
CDR3 DNA: TGCGCCAGCAGCCAAGATACAGGGAGGGATGAGGAGTACTTC
CDR3 protein: CASSQDTGRDEEYF

clone size: NA
V gene: TRBV10-3
D gene: NA
J gene: TRBJ1-3
CDR3 DNA: TGTGCCATCACTGCGGGGATCTCTGGAAACACCATATATTTT
CDR3 protein: CAITAGISGNTIYF

clone size: once
V gene: TRBV25-1
D gene: NA
J gene: TRBJ2-7
CDR3 DNA: TGTGCCAGCAGTGAATGGGGGAGTAACTACGAGCAGTACTTC
CDR3 protein: CASSEWGSNYEQYF

clone size: NA
V gene: TRBV9
D gene: TRBD1
J gene: TRBJ1-2
CDR3 DNA: TGTGCCAGCAGCGAGGGACAGGGAATCTATGGCTACACCTTC
CDR3 protein: CASSEGQGIYGYTF

clone size: few
V gene: TRBV7-9
D gene: NA
J gene: TRBJ2-1
CDR3 DNA: TGTGCCAGCAGCTTAGCGTATCGAATTGAGCAGTTCTTC
CDR3 protein: CASSLAYRIEQFF

clone size: NA
V gene: TRBV19
D gene: NA
J gene: TRBJ1-2
CDR3 DNA: TGTGCCAGTAGAGACTATGGCTACACCTTC
CDR3 protein: CASRDYGYTF

clone size: NA
V gene: TRBV19
D gene: NA
J gene: TRBJ2-1
CDR3 DNA: TGTGCCAGTAGTATCAAAGCCCCCAGGAGCCTTGAGCAGTTCTTC
CDR3 protein: CASSIKAPRSLEQFF

clone size: NA
V gene: TRBV27
D gene: TRBD1
J gene: TRBJ2-7
CDR3 DNA: TGTGCCAGCAGCCCTACCTCCTTTCCGGGACAGGGGGTGTACGAGCAGTACTTC
CDR3 protein: CASSPTSFPGQGVYEQYF